A single sample gave rise to the 9 T cell receptor beta chains below, sequenced in a study of blood T cell repertoires in COVID-19 (dated by TCRdb to about 2020). Libraries came from the immunoSEQ multiplex PCR assay. Held by TCRdb, this immuneACCESS table contains in-frame sequences only and omits some clones. Under half of the omission traces to an unresolved V gene where checked; the cause of the rest is unknown. Within this sample are more than 110,000 clones, with approximately 85% of them counted one time only. The top ten clonotypes cover 4% to 5% of the sample. The sample was peripheral blood. Receptors were obtained from an elderly woman with acute or convalescent COVID-19.

A single count supports this clone. The chain recombines TRBV12-5 with TRBJ1-5, with 7 bases aligning to TRBD1. CDR3 size: 17 residues. Unmatched junction bases numbered 19, after V lost 7 bases and J lost 7 bases. In germline, CDR1 is LGHNT, CDR2 FRNRAP. CDR3 amino acids: CASAQSMGTDRGQPQHF. DNA for the CDR3: TGTGCTAGTGCCCAGTCCATGGGGACAGATCGGGGGCAGCCCCAGCATTTT.

The gene calls are TRBV6-5 and TRBJ1-1; a weak D match, TRBD1 (5 bases). CDR3 length: 13 amino acids. Germline CDR1 MNHEY, CDR2 SVGAGI. V lost 6 bases, J lost 4 bases, and 12 bases lay in between. The CDR3 sequence: CASRGQVGTEAFF. For the CDR3, the DNA is TGTGCCAGCAGGGGGCAGGTCGGCACTGAAGCTTTCTTT.

This chain links TRBV27 with TRBJ2-1; D is uncertain. There are 12 residues in the CDR3. The germline gives CDR1 MNHEY, CDR2 SMNVEV (reference sequence). Trimming removed 2 bases from V and 7 bases from J, with 6 bases in between. In nucleotides, the CDR3 is TGTGCCAGCAGTTTACCCAATAATGAGCAGTTCTTC. Translating it yields CASSLPNNEQFF.

V is TRBV10-3 and J is TRBJ2-1, with 9 bases aligning to TRBD2. The CDR3 totals 15 residues. The germline gives CDR1 ENHRY, CDR2 SYGVKD. J gave up 2 bases and V 3 bases, and 2 bases lay outside the gene matches. The CDR3 is CAISEAGGPYNEQFF. CDR3 in DNA: TGTGCCATCAGTGAAGCGGGAGGCCCCTACAATGAGCAGTTCTTC.

The chain uses TRBV19 and TRBJ1-6; 7 positions match TRBD1. The CDR3 spans 15 residues. The germline gives CDR1 LNHDA, CDR2 SQIVND (reference sequence). J was trimmed by 2 bases and V by 8 bases; bases with no gene match: 6. The CDR3 is CASSPQGAYNSPLHF. Written as DNA, the CDR3 is TGTGCCAGTTCGCCTCAGGGGGCCTATAATTCACCCCTCCACTTT.

The rearrangement uses TRBV6-6 and TRBJ2-1; TRBD2 might be the D (5 bases). Germline V gene data show CDR1 as MNHNY and CDR2 as SVGAGI (reference sequence). V was shortened by 2 bases and J by 3 bases, with 14 bases between the two germline ends. This CDR3 region has 16 residues. CDR3 in DNA: TGTGCCAGCAGTTACCCACTAGTAGGAAGCTACAATGAGCAGTTCTTC. Amino acids: CASSYPLVGSYNEQFF.

This clone was observed once. The V gene is TRBV7-9, the J gene TRBJ2-1, with D possibly being TRBD1 (5 bases). The CDR3 totals 15 residues. Germline loops: CDR1 SEHNR, CDR2 FQNEAQ (reference sequence). The germline V and J ends were trimmed by 5 bases and 0 bases, with 11 bases remaining between them. CDR3 amino acids: CASSPQVSSYNEQFF. Written as DNA, the CDR3 is TGTGCCAGCAGCCCACAGGTGAGCTCCTACAATGAGCAGTTCTTC.

The rearrangement joins TRBV19 to TRBJ1-1; possibly TRBD1 for D (6 bases). CDR3 length equals 14 residues. Trimming took off 5 bases at V and 8 bases at J, with 18 bases between the two ends. From germline, CDR1 is LNHDA and CDR2 SQIVND (reference sequence). The CDR3 reads CASSFRGADQEAFF. The DNA for the CDR3 is TGTGCCAGTAGTTTTCGGGGGGCCGATCAGGAAGCTTTCTTT.

This chain uses TRBV10-2 with TRBJ1-5; D not resolved. Germline V gene lookup returns CDR1 WSHSY and CDR2 SAAADI. The CDR3 is 15 residues long. V lost 3 bases to trimming and J lost 6 bases, with 15 bases between them. The DNA of the CDR3 is TGCGCCAGCAGTGAATTCAGTACCCGAGGTCAGCCCCAGCATTTT. As protein: CASSEFSTRGQPQHF.